One sample yielded the 24 T cell receptor beta chains listed below, sequenced in a study of glioma-infiltrating T cells. The iRepertoire nested amplicon-rescue multiplex PCR amplified TCR alpha and beta CDR3s from RNA. TCRdb called the multiplex PCR reads again in MiXCR, with one record for every CDR3 protein. This table has 160,000 or so distinct CDR3 sequences, more than 35% appearing once. The sample consisted of glioma tissue, nonneoplastic brain tissue, or PBMCs (not recorded which). These receptors were taken from a human donor with low-grade glioma or glioblastoma, undergoing nonglioma brain surgery, or in good health (not recorded which).

Turning to this clonotype: A much larger clonotype is one base distant, so this may be a read error. The rearrangement links TRBV6-1 to TRBJ2-7; D perhaps matches TRBD2 (6 bases). The germline gives CDR1 MNHNS, CDR2 SASEGT. The CDR3 covers 15 residues. Trimming took off 6 bases at V and 5 bases at J, with 20 bases between the two ends. This CDR3 reads CASSHASNGRNEQYF. CDR3 nucleotides: TGTGCCAGCAGCCATGCTAGCAACGGGAGAAACGAGCAGTACTTC.

Points on this clonotype: At one end, the junction sequence differs from germline, possibly due to a read error. This sequence joins TRBV6-1 and TRBJ1-1; D unresolved. Germline V lookup: CDR1 MNHNS, CDR2 SASEGT. The CDR3 runs 14 residues. In DNA form, the CDR3 reads TGTGACAGCAGTGACCTTCTTGGGAACACTGAAGCTTTATTT. As protein: CDSSDLLGNTEALF.

This clonotype has ten or more counts. This sequence joins TRBV20-1 and TRBJ1-4; D is unresolved. Germline CDR1 reads DFQATT; CDR2 reads SNEGSKA (reference sequence). V was pared by 3 bases and J by 4 bases, with 15 bases between. The CDR3 is made up of 15 amino acids. The CDR3 DNA is TGCAGTGCTAGTGGAGTATACACCCATAATGAAAAACTGTTTTTT. Its protein product is CSASGVYTHNEKLFF.

A word on this clonotype: A much larger clone lies one base from this, so it may be a read error. The chain recombines TRBV6-9 with TRBJ2-5, with D unclear. The CDR3 extends over 13 amino acids. From germline, CDR1 is MNHGY and CDR2 SVAAGI. The CDR3 protein is CASSYSNEEIQYF. The CDR3 DNA sequence: TGTGCCAGCAGTTACTCGAACGAAGAGATCCAGTACTTC.

This clonotype has ten or more counts. The chain employs TRBV28 and TRBJ2-1; D is perhaps TRBD2 (6 bases). The V gene lost 8 bases and the J gene lost 4 bases, with 12 bases spanning the gap. Germline-derived CDR1 and CDR2 are MDHEN and SYDVKM. CDR3 length equals 13 residues. The CDR3 protein is CASEGGAYNEQFF. CDR3 nucleotides: TGTGCCAGCGAAGGAGGGGCATACAATGAGCAGTTCTTC.

The chain employs TRBV20-1 and TRBJ2-1; maybe TRBD2 (6 bases). Germline CDR1 reads DFQATT; CDR2 reads SNEGSKA (reference sequence). The V end was cut by 6 bases, the J end by 3 bases, with 18 bases between. The CDR3 runs to 15 residues. This CDR3 reads CSASSAGPNYNEQFF. DNA for the CDR3: TGCAGTGCCAGCTCTGCGGGACCAAACTACAATGAGCAGTTCTTC.

This clonotype has ten or more counts. The chain recombines TRBV11-2 with TRBJ2-3; possible D gene TRBD1, 5 bases. CDR3 size: 16 residues. V gave up 10 bases and J gave up 2 bases, with 22 bases separating them. Germline CDR1 is SGHAT and CDR2 is FQNNGV. In DNA form, the CDR3 reads TGTGCCACTGGATCAGGGTCAGACCCTTCCACAGATACGCAGTATTTT. Its protein is CATGSGSDPSTDTQYF.

For this clonotype: This may stem from a read error, because a much larger clone lies one nucleotide away. The chain links TRBV28 to TRBJ2-1; D may be TRBD1 (6 bases). The CDR3 extends over 13 amino acids. The germline V gene has CDR1 MDHEN and CDR2 SYDVKM. The CDR3 loop reads CASSLLGANEKFF. The CDR3 DNA reads TGTGCCAGCAGTTTATTGGGGGCGAATGAGAAGTTCTTC.

The gene calls are TRBV30 and TRBJ1-1; D is ambiguous. Per the germline V gene, CDR1 is GTSNPN and CDR2 is SVGIG (reference sequence). The CDR3 covers 13 residues. V lost 4 bases and J lost 1, with 10 bases in between. Written as DNA, the CDR3 is TGTGCCTGGACAAGTAGGGCGAACACTGAAGCTTTCTTT. This translates into CAWTSRANTEAFF.

The V call is TRBV6-2 or TRBV6-3, the J call TRBJ2-2, with D perhaps matching TRBD2 (5 bases). V shed 8 bases and J shed 6 bases, with 19 bases lying between them. The CDR3 totals 15 residues. Per the germline V gene, CDR1 is MNHEY and CDR2 is SVGEGT. The DNA of the CDR3 is TGTGCCAGCGGGTCCGACACGTGGGAGCCCGGGGAGCTGTTTTTT. Protein sequence: CASGSDTWEPGELFF.

This clonotype came up many times. In DNA, the CDR3 is TGTGCCAGTAGTATTGGGTATCAGCCCCAGCATTTT. Translation gives CASSIGYQPQHF. The chain uses TRBV19 and TRBJ1-5; unclear D gene. Germline V gives CDR1 LNHDA, CDR2 SQIVND (reference sequence). The CDR3 length is 12 residues. Deletions cut 3 bases from V and 5 bases from J, with 5 bases between.

On this clonotype itself: A read error may account for a junction end that differs from germline. V and J are TRBV29-1 and TRBJ2-4; TRBD2 is a possible D gene (6 bases). In germline, CDR1 is SQVTM, CDR2 ANQGSEA. The CDR3 has 13 residues. Here the CDR3 reads CSVEEPRGNIKYF. DNA for the CDR3: TGCAGCGTTGAGGAGCCCCGGGGGAACATTAAGTACTTC.

This sequence joins TRBV12-3 or TRBV12-4 and TRBJ2-7, with 8 bases fitting TRBD1. CDR3 length: 15 residues. V gave up 2 bases and J gave up 2 bases; unmatched junction bases: 5. The CDR3 protein is CASSLLWTGPYEQYF. CDR3 bases: TGTGCCAGCAGTTTACTTTGGACAGGGCCCTACGAGCAGTACTTC.

Ten or more counts support this clonotype. The chain couples TRBV2 to TRBJ1-2, with no clear D. V gave up 2 bases and J gave up 2 bases, with 9 bases separating them. The CDR3 is made up of 14 amino acids. Germline loops: CDR1 SNHLY, CDR2 FYNNEI. The CDR3 DNA follows: TGTGCCAGCAGTGAATTGGGCAGGAACTATGGCTACACCTTC. As protein: CASSELGRNYGYTF.

On this clonotype: Given a much more abundant clone one base away, this may be a read error. V and J are TRBV28 and TRBJ2-1; D may correspond to TRBD1 or TRBD2 (5 bases each). V was cut by 6 bases and J by 0 bases, with 15 bases left in between. CDR3 length: 16 amino acids. Germline CDR1 and CDR2: MDHEN and SYDVKM. The CDR3 DNA follows: TGTGCCAGCAGAAGCTGGGACCCCAGCTCCTACAATGAGCAGTTCTTC. Amino acids: CASRSWDPSSYNEQFF.

This clonotype showed up just once. A much bigger clone sits one base away, suggesting this may be a read error. The rearrangement joins TRBV28 to TRBJ2-7; D gene uncertain. From germline, CDR1 is MDHEN and CDR2 SYDVKM. There are 11 residues in the CDR3. The CDR3 loop is CAASRPYEKYF. CDR3 coding DNA: TGTGCCGCATCCCGCCCCTACGAGAAGTACTTC.

For this clonotype: A much larger clone sits a single nucleotide away, making a read error possible. The V gene is TRBV7-2, the J gene TRBJ2-5, with D perhaps matching TRBD1 (5 bases). The germline CDR1 and CDR2 sequences are SGHTA and FQGNSA. This CDR3 contains 15 residues. Trimming left V 7 bases short and J 6 bases short, with 21 bases between. CDR3 residues: CASTVDMEGVKTQYF. The CDR3 nucleotides are TGTGCCAGCACCGTCGACATGGAAGGGGTAAAGACCCAGTACTTC.

This clonotype appeared a single time. An end of the junction does not agree with germline; a read error may underlie this. This chain joins TRBV3-1 and TRBJ2-3; 10 bases line up with TRBD2. Germline lookup yields CDR1 LGHDT and CDR2 YNNKEL (reference sequence). The CDR3 contains 19 residues. The CDR3 sequence is CARSQDGSSGRVGTDTQYF. The DNA for the CDR3 is TGTGCCAGAAGCCAAGATGGCTCTAGCGGGAGAGTAGGCACAGATACGCAGTATTTT.

This clonotype came up many times. This chain connects TRBV20-1 to TRBJ1-1, with TRBD1 matching over 7 bases. CDR3 length: 15 residues. CDR1 DFQATT and CDR2 SNEGSKA come from the germline V gene (reference sequence). Losses at the gene ends were 2 bases for V and 1 base for J; bases not matched to a gene: 7. The CDR3 spells CSARPSDRANTEAFF. In DNA form, the CDR3 reads TGCAGTGCTAGACCTAGCGACAGGGCGAACACTGAAGCTTTCTTT.

This clonotype was seen many times. This chain links TRBV28 with TRBJ1-1; 7 bases fit TRBD1. Germline V lookup: CDR1 MDHEN, CDR2 SYDVKM. Unmatched junction bases numbered 8, after V lost 5 bases and J lost 5 bases. This CDR3 has 14 amino acids. In nucleotides, the CDR3 is TGTGCCAGCAGTACCCGGACAGGCCGAACTGAAGCTTTCTTT. Protein sequence: CASSTRTGRTEAFF.

This clonotype has at least ten counts. The chain employs TRBV2 and TRBJ2-3; 7 bases fit TRBD2. The CDR3 has 16 amino acids. Germline trimming cut 6 bases from V and 1 base from J; bases unmatched to any gene: 10. The germline CDR1 and CDR2 sequences are SNHLY and FYNNEI. CDR3 loop: CASRATSVTGTDTQYF. The DNA for the CDR3 is TGTGCCAGCAGAGCTACTAGCGTAACAGGCACAGATACGCAGTATTTT.

This clonotype was counted at least ten times. V is TRBV27 and J is TRBJ1-1; TRBD1 matches 7 bases. With 6 bases clipped from V and 3 bases from J, the junction kept 7 bases outside the gene matches. CDR3 length: 14 residues. The V gene's germline CDR1 is MNHEY and CDR2 SMNVEV (reference sequence). In nucleotides, the CDR3 is TGTGCCAGCAGCCGACAGGGCCCGCACACTGAAGCTTTCTTT. This gives the protein CASSRQGPHTEAFF.

This clonotype was seen a few times. This chain links TRBV5-1 with TRBJ2-1; 13 nucleotides line up with TRBD2. Trimming removed 4 bases from V and 5 bases from J; junction bases left unmatched: 3. From germline, CDR1 is SGHRS and CDR2 YFSETQ. CDR3 length: 15 residues. CDR3 sequence reads: CASSQGLAGNNEQFF. Written as DNA, the CDR3 is TGCGCCAGCAGCCAGGGACTAGCGGGGAACAATGAGCAGTTCTTC.

This clonotype was seen ten or more times. The V gene is TRBV28, the J gene TRBJ2-5; D may be TRBD1 (6 bases). The CDR3 sequence is 13 residues long. Germline CDR1 and CDR2: MDHEN and SYDVKM. V gave up 8 bases and J gave up 4 bases, with 14 bases separating them. CDR3 region: CASSSGVLETQYF. The CDR3 DNA follows: TGTGCCAGCTCCTCAGGGGTTCTAGAGACCCAGTACTTC.